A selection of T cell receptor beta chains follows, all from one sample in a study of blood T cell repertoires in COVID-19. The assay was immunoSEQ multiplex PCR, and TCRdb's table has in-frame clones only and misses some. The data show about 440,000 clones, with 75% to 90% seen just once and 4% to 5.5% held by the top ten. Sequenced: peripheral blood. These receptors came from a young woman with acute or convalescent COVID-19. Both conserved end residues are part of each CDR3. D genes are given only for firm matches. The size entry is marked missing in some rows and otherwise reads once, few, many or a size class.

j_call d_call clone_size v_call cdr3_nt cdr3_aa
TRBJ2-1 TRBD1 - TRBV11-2 TGTGCCAGCAGCTTGGTCCGACAGGGGGAGGGCAATGAGCAGTTCTTC CASSLVRQGEGNEQFF
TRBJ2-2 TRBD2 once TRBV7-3 TGTGCCAGCAGCGGGGTGCCTAGCGGCGCGAACACCGGGGAGCTGTTTTTT CASSGVPSGANTGELFF
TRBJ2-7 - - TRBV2 TGTGCCAGCAGGCACAGGGACTACGAGCAGTACTTC CASRHRDYEQYF
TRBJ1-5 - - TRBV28 TGTGCCAGCAGTTGGGGAGTACACAATCAGCCCCAGCATTTT CASSWGVHNQPQHF
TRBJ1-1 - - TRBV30 TGTGCCTGGAGTCCCGACAGAGGCGCTGAAGCTTTCTTT CAWSPDRGAEAFF
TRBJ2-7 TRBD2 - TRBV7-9 TGTGCCAGCAGCCCACCGGTGACCGGGGGGGGGCGGTACGAGCAGTACTTC CASSPPVTGGGRYEQYF
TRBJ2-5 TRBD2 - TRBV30 TGTGCCTGGAGTGGCAGCGGGGGACCGGGGGAGACCCAGTACTTC CAWSGSGGPGETQYF
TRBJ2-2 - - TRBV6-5 TGTGCCAGCAGTACGGACATCACCGGGGAGCTGTTTTTT CASSTDITGELFF
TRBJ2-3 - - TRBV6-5 TGTGCCAGCAGTCCAGGTAGCACAGATACGCAGTATTTT CASSPGSTDTQYF
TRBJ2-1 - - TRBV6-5 TGTGCCAGCAGGTTCGCGGGACTGCTAGAAAATGAGCAGTTCTTC CASRFAGLLENEQFF
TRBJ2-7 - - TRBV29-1 TGCAGCGTTGAAGGCGGTGGTTCATCCTCCGAGCAGTACTTC CSVEGGGSSSEQYF
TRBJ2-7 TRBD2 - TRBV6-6 TGTGCCAGCAGTCATAGCGGGGGGGGCCAAGAACAGTACTTC CASSHSGGGQEQYF
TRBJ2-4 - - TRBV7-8 TGTGCCAGCAGCCGCGGGATTGGACGTTTGAAAAACATTCAGTACTTC CASSRGIGRLKNIQYF
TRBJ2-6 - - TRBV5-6 TGTGCCAGCAGCTTGGCTTCCGGGGCCAACGTCCTGACTTTC CASSLASGANVLTF
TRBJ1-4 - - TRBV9 TGTGCCAGCAGCCCTAGAGCCACCGGGGGTGAAAAACTGTTTTTT CASSPRATGGEKLFF
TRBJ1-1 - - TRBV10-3 TGTGCCATCAGTGCCAGTGGGAACACTGAAGCTTTCTTT CAISASGNTEAFF
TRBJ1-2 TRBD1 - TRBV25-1 TGTGCCAGCAGTCCATCTCGGACAGGGGGCAATGGCTACACCTTC CASSPSRTGGNGYTF
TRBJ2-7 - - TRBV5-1 TGCGCCAGCAGCTTAAATGCCGGGAGCAACTACGAGCAGTACTTC CASSLNAGSNYEQYF
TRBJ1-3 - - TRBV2 TGTGCCAGCAGTGAACAGGGATTGTCTGGAAACACCATATATTTT CASSEQGLSGNTIYF
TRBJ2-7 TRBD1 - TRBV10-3 TGTGCCATCAGGGACAGGGGCCCCGAGGGGGAGCAGTACTTC CAIRDRGPEGEQYF
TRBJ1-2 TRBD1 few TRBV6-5 TGTGCCAGCAGCGGGACAGGCGGTTGGAGTGGAGGCTACACCTTC CASSGTGGWSGGYTF
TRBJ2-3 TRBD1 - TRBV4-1 TGCGCCAGCAGTTTGCGTACCGGGACAGCCAAAGATACGCAGTATTTT CASSLRTGTAKDTQYF
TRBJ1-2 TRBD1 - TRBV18 TGTGCCAGCTCATTGCAACAGGGGGTAGACTATGGCTACACCTTC CASSLQQGVDYGYTF
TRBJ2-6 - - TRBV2 TGTGCCAGCAGTGAACCATCACAGGGCTCCGGGGCCAACGTCCTGACTTTC CASSEPSQGSGANVLTF
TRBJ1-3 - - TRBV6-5 TGTGCCAGCACCAATAGTCGGGGAGACACCATATATTTT CASTNSRGDTIYF
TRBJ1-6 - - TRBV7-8 TGTGCCAGCAGCTTTAACGACTGGACACCCCTCCACTTT CASSFNDWTPLHF
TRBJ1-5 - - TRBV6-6 TGTGCCAGCAGTTACATCCCCTGGGGCCAGCCCCAGCATTTT CASSYIPWGQPQHF
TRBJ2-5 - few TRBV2 TGTGCCAGCAGCAATCAGGGGCTTCAAGAGACCCAGTACTTC CASSNQGLQETQYF
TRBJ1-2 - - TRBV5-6 TGTGCCAGCAGCCAAGTCCCCCAGTCTGGCTACACCTTC CASSQVPQSGYTF
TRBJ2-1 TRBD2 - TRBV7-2 TGTGCCAGCAGCTTAGAAGCGGGGGGGCAGACTGAGCAGTTCTTC CASSLEAGGQTEQFF
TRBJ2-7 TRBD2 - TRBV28 TGTGCCAGCAGTTTACGTACAGCGGGGTCCGAGCAGTACTTC CASSLRTAGSEQYF
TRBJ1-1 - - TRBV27 TGTGCCAGCGCCCCTTGGGGGCTCACTGAAGCTTTCTTT CASAPWGLTEAFF
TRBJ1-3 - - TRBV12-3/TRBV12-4 TGTGCCAGCAGTTTCGGAGGGAACACCATATATTTT CASSFGGNTIYF
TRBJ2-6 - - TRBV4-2 TGTGCCAGCAGCCAAGATCGGTGGGTGGAGTCTGGGGCCAACGTCCTGACTTTC CASSQDRWVESGANVLTF
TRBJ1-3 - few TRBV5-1 TGCGCCAGCAGCTTGGAAATAACAGGGAGTGGAAACACCATATATTTT CASSLEITGSGNTIYF
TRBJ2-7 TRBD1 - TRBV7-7 TGTGCCAGCAGCCGGGACAGGGGTGACGAGCAGTACTTC CASSRDRGDEQYF
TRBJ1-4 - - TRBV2 TGTGCCAGTCAGACAGACACTAATGAAAAACTGTTTTTT CASQTDTNEKLFF
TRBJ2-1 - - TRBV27 TGTGCCGTCATCGGTGGAGGTAACTACAATGAGCAGTTCTTC CAVIGGGNYNEQFF
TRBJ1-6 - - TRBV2 TGTGCCAGCATCCCCGGACAGATAAATTCACCCCTCCACTTT CASIPGQINSPLHF
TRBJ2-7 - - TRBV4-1 TGCGCCAGCAGCCAAGGTCGGACAGTTACCCATTCCTACGAGCAGTACTTC CASSQGRTVTHSYEQYF
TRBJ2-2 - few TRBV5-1 TGCGCCAGCAGCTACACAGTAGACACCGGGGAGCTGTTTTTT CASSYTVDTGELFF